The clone carrying this TCR beta chain occurred once. The antigen is unknown. The repertoire was sequenced with immunoSEQ multiplex PCR; TCRdb's copy has only in-frame clones and lacks some. This table holds about 520,000 clones, about 96% found once. The data were obtained in a study of shared clonotypes between healthy human individuals. Study overall: The study enrolled a couple of women and three men aged 18 to 49. Whole-study results and caveats: Larger richness was generally estimated for naive than memory subsets.

Germline assignment: CDR1 MDHEN and CDR2 SYDVKM. The length of the CDR3 is 16 residues. Sequenced sample: naive CD4+ T cells sorted from blood. Regarding subset: CD45RA+ positively selected. This sequence joins TRBV28 and TRBJ2-5; 11 nucleotides line up with TRBD2. The DNA end lines up better with TRBJ2-7; the J call may be wrong. This sequence was found in a woman aged 30 to 39 in good health. CDR3 sequence reads: CASTPDSGRGAYEQYF. The CDR3 DNA reads as TGTGCCAGCACTCCCGATAGCGGGAGGGGGGCCTACGAGCAGTACTTC.